These 11 T cell receptor beta chains share one sample of origin, sequenced in a study of neoadjuvant anti-PD-1 for oral cavity cancer. Assay used: immunoSEQ multiplex PCR; TCRdb lists only in-frame clones, some missing. Among about 13,000 clones listed, about 64% were seen once. The time point was: after neoadjuvant nivolumab, at surgical resection. The sequencing used PBMCs, collected after nivolumab (anti-PD-1) treatment. These receptors were obtained from a person between 40 and 85 years old with oral cavity squamous cell carcinoma.

J is TRBJ1-1 and V is TRBV29-1; D unclear. Trimming pared 1 base from V and 5 bases from J, leaving 17 bases between. The CDR3 length is 15 residues. Germline CDR1 is SQVTM and CDR2 is ANQGSEA. The CDR3 nucleotides are TGCAGCGTTGAAGTTAGGCTAACCCGAGGGACTGAAGCTTTCTTT. It specifies CSVEVRLTRGTEAFF.

This sequence joins TRBV7-6 and TRBJ2-7; D unresolved. V lost 1 base, J lost 0 bases, and 4 bases lay in between. The germline CDR1 and CDR2 sequences are SGHVS and FNYEAQ. CDR3 length equals 13 residues. The CDR3 nucleotides are TGTGCCAGCAGCTTAGTTCCCTCCTACGAGCAGTACTTC. This gives the protein CASSLVPSYEQYF.

The chain combines TRBV5-4 with TRBJ2-3; 8 bases agree with TRBD1. V shed 4 bases, J shed 4 bases, and the junction held 11 bases outside the gene matches. The CDR3 runs 16 residues. Per germline, CDR1 SGHNT and CDR2 YYREEE (reference sequence). CDR3 DNA: TGTGCCAGCAGCGGAGAAAGGACAGGGAACGCAGATACGCAGTATTTT. Its protein is CASSGERTGNADTQYF.

The chain recombines TRBV15 with TRBJ1-2; D is uncertain. This CDR3 has 17 amino acids. With 6 bases removed from V and 5 bases from J, the gap between germline ends came to 25 bases. CDR1 and CDR2 (germline): LNHNV, YYDKDF (reference sequence). CDR3: CATRGDYAPGRRYGYTF. Written as DNA, the CDR3 is TGTGCCACCAGAGGAGACTACGCCCCGGGCCGACGGTATGGCTACACCTTC.

In this sample, this clone turned up a few times. V and J are TRBV9 and TRBJ2-4; D gene unclear. This CDR3 comprises 12 residues. V shed 3 bases and J shed 2 bases, with 3 bases lying between them. Germline V gene sequence: CDR1 SGDLS, CDR2 YYNGEE. CDR3 sequence reads: CASSGTKNIQYF. As DNA, the CDR3 is TGTGCCAGCAGCGGAACCAAAAACATTCAGTACTTC.

The chain joins TRBV11-2 to TRBJ2-7; D remains unclear. Trimming left V 5 bases short and J 5 bases short, with 19 bases between. The CDR3 loop spans 15 amino acids. The germline CDR1 and CDR2 sequences are SGHAT and FQNNGV. The CDR3 bases are TGTGCCAGCAGCCCCTCCCTGTCAGTGGACCACGAGCAGTACTTC. This translates into CASSPSLSVDHEQYF.

The chain recombines TRBV7-9 with TRBJ1-1; D gene uncertain. V was clipped by 0 bases and J by 0 bases, with 5 bases between them. CDR3 size: 14 residues. Looked up from germline, CDR1 is SEHNR and CDR2 is FQNEAQ (reference sequence). CDR3 residues: CASSLAGMNTEAFF. As DNA, the CDR3 is TGTGCCAGCAGCTTAGCAGGTATGAACACTGAAGCTTTCTTT.

This clone is a singleton in its sample. V and J are TRBV7-2 and TRBJ1-1; 7 nucleotides align to TRBD1. The CDR3 spans 15 residues. CDR1 is SGHTA, CDR2 FQGNSA, per germline. V lost 4 bases, J lost 1 base, and 6 bases stayed unmatched. CDR3 residues: CASSSRPGGNTEAFF. The CDR3 DNA follows: TGTGCCAGCAGCTCCCGTCCAGGGGGGAACACTGAAGCTTTCTTT.

Remarks on this clone: This CDR3 is also generated by other DNA sequences in the sample. The CDR3 DNA is TGTGCCAGCAGCTCAGGGGGTAGCAATCAGCCCCAGCATTTT. It codes for CASSSGGSNQPQHF. V gene TRBV7-8 combines with J gene TRBJ1-5; TRBD1 matches at 7 bases. This CDR3 has 14 amino acids. Germline values: CDR1 SGHVS, CDR2 FQNEAQ. The V segment lost 4 bases and the J segment 0 bases; nucleotides outside the gene matches: 0.

A single count supports this clone. The genes are TRBV11-1 and TRBJ1-2; TRBD1 might be the D (6 bases). Trimming shortened V by 6 bases and J by 4 bases, and 12 bases separated the two germline ends. Germline CDR1 and CDR2: SGHAT and FQDESV (reference sequence). This CDR3 comprises 13 residues. The CDR3 here is CASRGQGTYGYTF. The CDR3 nucleotides are TGTGCCAGCAGGGGGCAGGGGACCTATGGCTACACCTTC. Full variable domain (missing parts from reference TRBV11-1 and TRBJ1-2): EAEVAQSPRYKITEKSQAVAFWCDPISGHATLYWYRQILGQGPELLVQFQDESVVDDSQLPKDRFSAERLKGVDSTLKIQPAELGDSAMYLCASRGQGTYGYTFGSGTRLTVV.

The chain combines TRBV30 with TRBJ1-4; possible D gene TRBD1, 5 bases. Germline values: CDR1 GTSNPN, CDR2 SVGIG (reference sequence). V was pared by 0 bases and J by 7 bases, with 18 bases between. The CDR3 contains 16 residues. CDR3 residues: CAWSVPGKGAGEKLFF. DNA for the CDR3: TGTGCCTGGAGTGTACCCGGCAAAGGGGCCGGTGAAAAACTGTTTTTT.